The sequence of this TCR beta chain was determined in a study of cytomegalovirus exposure and HLA in healthy donors (dated by TCRdb to about 2017). In the study overall: According to a later analysis, one platform produced both the roughly 120 validation repertoires and the roughly 640 repertoires of the first cohort. The study aimed to test whether cataloging public T cell receptors could reveal signatures of past pathogen exposure. Besides the first cohort of some 670 subjects, a separate validation cohort made up of over 100 different subjects was used. The study combined high-throughput TCR immunosequencing, statistical association of individual TCRs with disease status, and machine learning to predict cytomegalovirus infection status.

The count of this clone is one. There is no known antigen for this receptor. The record has no base qualities; no much larger clone is one base away. The same CDR3 arises from other DNA sequences in this sample as well. The donors were included in the validation cohort of approximately 120 subjects, a group kept apart from the roughly 700-subject first cohort. Receptor amplification or capture employed the immunoSEQ multiplex PCR assay. In the original analysis: To diagnose cytomegalovirus status from the catalog of TCR beta chain sequences, a statistical classification framework was built. What TCRdb holds here is the immuneACCESS table cut down to in-frame rearrangements. Part of the clones is not present; checked against another copy, under half of the missing clones reflect an unresolved V gene, and the others are unexplained. The D gene and trimming were derived from the DNA, and the V and J assignments and clone size from that table. The sample table shows 250,000 to 400,000 clones, and 87% are seen once. About 1.2% of the sample is in the top ten clones.

At the junction V is shortened by 2 bases and J by 7 bases, with 6 bases in between. The germline V gene sets CDR1 to MDHEN and CDR2 to SYDVKM. Its CDR3 holds 11 amino acids, cysteine through phenylalanine. Left in the record is the CDR3 DNA by itself, 33 bases read in frame from the first base. Broader findings and caveats from the paper: A later analysis had no HLA typing for the validation cohort, so co-occurrence there was scored across all 110 or so repertoires. In the study, around 150 TCR beta chains were listed as associated with cytomegalovirus. Across donors, most TCR sequences were observed very rarely, whereas some public TCRs were present in many individuals. The classifier was reported to diagnose cytomegalovirus status with high specificity and sensitivity in both the original cohort and the validation cohort. The authors suggested that the approach could potentially be extended to other disease states and immunological phenotypes. A few of the identified cytomegalovirus-associated TCR beta chains were confirmed in vitro to be specific for cytomegalovirus antigens. A later analysis found that TCRs clustered in the first cohort also tended to co-occur in the 120 or so validation repertoires, with 94% of cluster scores above 0.

The chain employs TRBV28 and TRBJ2-7; tentative D gene TRBD2, with 6 bases matching. The sequencing sample was made of PBMCs. The TCR originated in a woman aged 25 to 39 in good health and CMV-seropositive. The sequence in DNA is TGTGCCAGCAGTTTAGGGGGGGAGCAGTACTTC. This yields the protein CASSLGGEQYF.